This is a list of T cell receptor beta chains from one sample in a study of monozygotic twins with cystic fibrosis. Measured with immunoSEQ multiplex PCR; TCRdb has only the in-frame clones, and not every one. Here the sample spans roughly 28,000 clones, approximately 86% being singletons. The sample taken for sequencing was blood. The source of these receptors is a girl aged 2 to 9 with cystic fibrosis. Each CDR3 is given with its conserved first and last residue. A D gene is named only where the DNA matches it firmly. Clone size is stated in some rows and not others, as once, few, many or a class when expanded.

TRBJ2-1 TRBV15 medium-sized NA CATSRGVDEQFF TGTGCCACCAGCAGGGGCGTCGATGAGCAGTTCTTC
TRBJ1-3 TRBV2 NA TRBD1 CASRGQVSGNTIYF TGTGCCAGCAGGGGACAGGTCTCTGGAAACACCATATATTTT
TRBJ1-3 TRBV7-9 NA NA CASSLGWAASGNTIYF TGTGCCAGCAGCTTAGGCTGGGCGGCCTCTGGAAACACCATATATTTT
TRBJ2-1 TRBV6-5 NA NA CASANGGRQFF TGTGCCAGCGCTAACGGGGGTCGGCAGTTCTTC
TRBJ1-1 TRBV30 NA NA CAWSPSDVWDTEAFF TGTGCCTGGAGTCCAAGCGACGTCTGGGACACTGAAGCTTTCTTT
TRBJ2-2 TRBV5-6 once NA CASSLALNLNTGELFF TGTGCCAGCAGCTTGGCGCTGAACCTGAACACCGGGGAGCTGTTTTTT
TRBJ2-5 TRBV6-1 once NA CASSEVGGLETQYF TGTGCCAGCAGTGAAGTAGGGGGGCTGGAGACCCAGTACTTC
TRBJ2-1 TRBV30 NA TRBD1 CAWRKQGATNEQFF TGTGCCTGGAGGAAACAGGGGGCGACGAATGAGCAGTTCTTC
TRBJ1-2 TRBV27 NA NA CASSPTFGSSYYGYTF TGTGCCAGCAGTCCAACCTTCGGGTCCTCTTACTATGGCTACACCTTC
TRBJ1-1 TRBV30 NA NA CAWSGVTEAFF TGTGCCTGGAGTGGGGTCACTGAAGCTTTCTTT
TRBJ2-7 TRBV11-2 NA NA CASSLYAGLSSYEQYF TGTGCCAGCAGCTTATACGCCGGGTTGAGCTCCTACGAGCAGTACTTC
TRBJ2-2 TRBV18 once NA CASSPPDSYNTGELFF TGTGCCAGCTCACCACCGGATAGCTATAACACCGGGGAGCTGTTTTTT
TRBJ1-2 TRBV27 NA NA CASSLSGGTNYGYTF TGTGCCAGCAGTTTATCGGGAGGCACTAACTATGGCTACACCTTC
TRBJ1-4 TRBV5-1 NA NA CASSLETTNEKLFF TGCGCCAGCAGCTTGGAAACAACTAATGAAAAACTGTTTTTT
TRBJ2-5 TRBV6-1 NA NA CASGPSGLLRWTQYF TGTGCCAGCGGACCATCGGGACTTCTAAGATGGACCCAGTACTTC
TRBJ1-2 TRBV19 NA NA CASRHTGTPNYGYTF TGTGCCAGTAGGCATACCGGGACACCGAACTATGGCTACACCTTC
TRBJ2-6 TRBV28 NA NA CASSPLTDSGANVLTF TGTGCCAGCAGCCCCCTGACCGACTCTGGGGCCAACGTCCTGACTTTC
TRBJ2-3 TRBV7-8 NA NA CASSDKGVAADTQYF TGTGCCAGCAGCGACAAAGGTGTAGCGGCAGATACGCAGTATTTT
TRBJ1-1 TRBV5-1 few TRBD1 CASSPGQGLYEAFF TGCGCCAGCAGCCCGGGACAGGGCCTATATGAAGCTTTCTTT
TRBJ2-4 TRBV10-3 NA NA CAISENPGLAKNIQYF TGTGCCATCAGTGAGAACCCGGGGTTAGCCAAAAACATTCAGTACTTC
TRBJ2-5 TRBV25-1 NA NA CASSPAGRETQYF TGTGCCAGCAGTCCGGCCGGCCGGGAGACCCAGTACTTC
TRBJ2-3 TRBV19 NA NA CASSTQGTSTDTQYF TGTGCCAGTAGTACACAGGGCACAAGCACAGATACGCAGTATTTT
TRBJ2-1 TRBV4-1 NA TRBD1 CASSPLPGQGLWEQFF TGCGCCAGCAGCCCACTTCCGGGACAGGGGCTTTGGGAGCAGTTCTTC
TRBJ1-1 TRBV30 NA TRBD1 CAWQGQLNTEAFF TGTGCCTGGCAGGGACAGTTGAACACTGAAGCTTTCTTT
TRBJ1-5 TRBV19 NA NA CASSPAGAQPQHF TGTGCCAGTAGTCCCGCAGGGGCACAGCCCCAGCATTTT
TRBJ2-5 TRBV5-6 NA NA CASSLVGQAETQYF TGTGCCAGCAGCTTGGTCGGGCAGGCAGAGACCCAGTACTTC
TRBJ1-2 TRBV2 NA NA CASSGAANYGYTF TGTGCCAGCAGTGGGGCGGCTAACTATGGCTACACCTTC
TRBJ2-5 TRBV10-3 once NA CAISEGRIQETQYF TGTGCCATCAGTGAGGGACGGATCCAAGAGACCCAGTACTTC
TRBJ1-1 TRBV5-1 NA NA CASSLAIFGLSTEAFF TGCGCCAGCAGCTTGGCTATCTTTGGGCTGAGTACTGAAGCTTTCTTT
TRBJ1-5 TRBV6-5 NA NA CASSYFLQPQHF TGTGCCAGCAGTTATTTCCTTCAGCCCCAGCATTTT
TRBJ2-5 TRBV10-3 NA NA CAISNGVQETQYF TGTGCCATCAGTAATGGAGTTCAAGAGACCCAGTACTTC
TRBJ1-1 TRBV29-1 NA NA CSAGPGTEAFF TGCAGCGCTGGCCCGGGGACTGAAGCTTTCTTT
TRBJ2-7 TRBV7-2 NA TRBD1 CASSLPGQGAYEQYF TGTGCCAGCAGCTTACCGGGACAGGGGGCCTACGAGCAGTACTTC
TRBJ1-2 TRBV4-1 few NA CASSQERIGTNYGYTF TGCGCCAGCAGCCAAGAAAGAATCGGGACTAACTATGGCTACACCTTC
TRBJ1-5 TRBV6-6 NA NA CASSYPPGQPQHF TGTGCCAGCAGTTACCCCCCAGGGCAGCCCCAGCATTTT
TRBJ1-1 TRBV5-1 NA TRBD1 CASRGGSVEAFF TGCGCCAGCAGAGGGGGCTCGGTTGAAGCTTTCTTT
TRBJ1-1 TRBV20-1 few NA CSARGNTEAFF TGCAGTGCCCGGGGGAACACTGAAGCTTTCTTT
TRBJ2-1 TRBV2 once TRBD2 CASSSSASGSGNEQFF TGTGCCAGCAGTTCTTCCGCTAGCGGGAGTGGAAATGAGCAGTTCTTC
TRBJ2-7 TRBV30 NA TRBD2 CAYGTSGNYEQYF TGTGCATACGGGACTAGCGGGAACTACGAGCAGTACTTC
TRBJ2-7 TRBV6-5 NA TRBD2 CASSRGGLALDEQYF TGTGCCAGCAGCCGTGGGGGACTAGCTCTGGATGAGCAGTACTTC
TRBJ1-6 TRBV18 NA NA CASSPPGQPGNSPLHF TGTGCCAGCTCACCACCGGGGCAGCCTGGGAATTCACCCCTCCACTTT
TRBJ1-5 TRBV7-2 NA NA CASTQGASNQPQHF TGTGCCAGCACCCAAGGGGCTAGCAATCAGCCCCAGCATTTT
TRBJ2-7 TRBV5-1 NA NA CASSFGEYEQYF TGCGCCAGCAGCTTCGGGGAATACGAGCAGTACTTC
TRBJ1-5 TRBV28 NA TRBD1 CASSPGQGYQPQHF TGTGCCAGCAGTCCGGGACAGGGTTACCAGCCCCAGCATTTT
TRBJ1-3 TRBV15 NA TRBD1 CATSRDQGAGNTIYF TGTGCCACCAGCAGAGATCAGGGGGCTGGAAACACCATATATTTT
TRBJ1-4 TRBV30 NA TRBD1 CAWSINRGGSNEKLFF TGTGCCTGGAGTATTAACAGGGGGGGGTCTAATGAAAAACTGTTTTTT
TRBJ1-5 TRBV10-3 once NA CAISEELPNNQPQHF TGTGCCATCAGTGAGGAGCTACCAAATAATCAGCCCCAGCATTTT
TRBJ1-1 TRBV6-1 few TRBD1 CASSEKPGTGGIEAFF TGTGCCAGCAGTGAGAAACCCGGGACAGGGGGCATTGAAGCTTTCTTT
TRBJ2-5 TRBV9 NA NA CASSVAERQETQYF TGTGCCAGCAGCGTAGCTGAACGACAAGAGACCCAGTACTTC
TRBJ1-2 TRBV29-1 NA NA CSVEKGVGYYTF TGCAGCGTTGAAAAAGGGGTTGGCTACTACACCTTC
TRBJ1-2 TRBV6-5 NA NA CASRKSSGHGYTF TGTGCCAGCAGAAAGAGCTCAGGGCATGGCTACACCTTC
TRBJ1-4 TRBV10-3 once TRBD1 CAISESHRPGQTTNEKLFF TGTGCCATCAGTGAGTCCCACCGACCGGGACAGACAACTAATGAAAAACTGTTTTTT
TRBJ1-6 TRBV6-5 NA NA CASSRTAAYNSPLHF TGTGCCAGCAGCCGAACAGCGGCGTATAATTCACCCCTCCACTTT
TRBJ1-4 TRBV11-2 NA NA CASSSWTVYATNEKLFF TGTGCCAGCAGCTCGTGGACAGTGTATGCAACTAATGAAAAACTGTTTTTT
TRBJ2-6 TRBV25-1 once NA CASSVSGANVLTF TGTGCCAGCAGTGTTTCCGGGGCCAACGTCCTGACTTTC